This T cell receptor beta chain derives from a study of radiotherapy plus CTLA-4 blockade in lung cancer. This clone was counted between two and nine times. The germline gives CDR1 SGHDN, CDR2 FVKESK. This CDR3 has 17 residues. Trimming removed 0 bases from V and 4 bases from J, with 15 bases in between. Measured with immunoSEQ multiplex PCR; TCRdb has only the in-frame clones, and not every one. This sample has about 70,000 clones, with around three quarters found just once. Sequenced here: peripheral blood, sampled from a patient treated with radiotherapy plus ipilimumab. The source of this sequence is a human donor with non-small cell lung cancer who had a complete response to radiotherapy plus ipilimumab. The chain links TRBV14 to TRBJ2-2, with a weak D call TRBD2 (6 bases). The CDR3 bases are TGTGCCAGCAGCCAAGAACCCGGGGGAGTTACCACCGGGGAGCTGTTTTTT. It yields the protein CASSQEPGGVTTGELFF.